The entry below gives a single TCR beta chain sequence along with its context. What it binds is unknown. This specimen comes from a study of early stage breast cancer tumors. Study at large: About 70% of the 16 invasive tumors were ER+, PR+ and HER2-. The ER+/PR+/HER2- tumors included roughly 8 ductal and a few lobular carcinomas. Study-level findings and limits: In 14 of 16 patients, blood comparison separated tumor from normal breast. Most shared enriched TCRB sequences were commonly generated ones.

The CDR3 loop spans 12 amino acids. V lost 0 bases, J lost 8 bases, and 8 bases lay in between. The germline gives CDR1 SGHDT, CDR2 YYEEEE. Generated by immunoSEQ multiplex PCR, the TCRdb table keeps only in-frame clones and is missing some. The data show fewer than 35,000 clones, roughly four fifths seen once. The chain couples TRBV5-6 to TRBJ1-1; no clear D. The sequencing sample was made of breast tumor tissue. This sequence was found in a person aged 25-39 years with breast cancer. CDR3 protein: CASSLVGYEAFF. The CDR3 bases are TGTGCCAGCAGCTTGGTGGGCTACGAAGCTTTCTTT.